One T cell receptor beta chain is described in this entry. Trimming left V 3 bases short and J 1 base short, with 3 bases between. Germline V gives CDR1 MDHEN, CDR2 SYDVKM. This CDR3 region has 12 residues. Some clones are missing from TCRdb's copy, which holds only in-frame ones; the method was immunoSEQ multiplex PCR. The repertoire consists of about 140,000 clones, with approximately 90% occurring once and the leading ten covering around 1.2%. The data originate from a study of T cell responses to AZD1222 COVID-19 vaccine. Source: peripheral blood, taken 28 days after the second AZD1222 dose. The sequence was obtained from an adult who received the AZD1222 COVID-19 vaccine. This chain uses TRBV28 with TRBJ2-5; D not resolved. Here the CDR3 reads CASSLLQETQYF. For the CDR3, the DNA is TGTGCCAGCAGTTTGCTCCAAGAGACCCAGTACTTC.